This TCR beta chain is drawn from a study of OX40 agonist ivuxolimab in advanced cancers. For the study at large: The drug used for patients, ivuxolimab, was an agonistic anti-OX40 (CD134) antibody.

Patients were ruled out by autoimmune disease history or systemic immunosuppression. General study findings and limits: Some nonresponders likewise displayed low normalized T-cell clonal expansion. Mean expanded clone counts were higher in CD8+ than CD4+ T cells.

Method: immunoSEQ multiplex PCR; TCRdb's copy keeps in-frame clones and lacks some. Of approximately 81,000 clones in the sample, 90% to 95% were seen once. About this clone: What it recognizes is unknown.

Germline CDR1 reads SGHTA; CDR2 reads FQGNSA. The CDR3 is made up of 17 amino acids. The ends were cut back, 1 base at V and 3 bases at J, with 16 bases in the middle. This receptor was identified in an adult with an advanced solid tumor such as melanoma, head and neck, liver or kidney cancer. Material: CD4+ or CD8+ T cells sorted from blood, obtained in a trial of the OX40 agonist ivuxolimab. The V and J genes are TRBV7-2 and TRBJ1-3; D not certain. This CDR3 is CASSLDGGNFHGNTIYF. Here the CDR3 DNA reads TGTGCCAGCAGCTTAGACGGAGGGAACTTTCATGGAAACACCATATATTTT.